This T cell receptor (beta chain) was sequenced for a study of T cells in Graves' hyperthyroidism and ophthalmopathy. Study-level results: Most expanded thyroid clonotypes above 0.001 also appeared in blood.

This clonotype was recorded many times. The target antigen is unknown. RNA transcripts yielded amplified TCR beta CDR3 regions. First-round RT-PCR targeting the TCR CDR3 was performed with the HTBI primer set. TCRdb reprocessed the multiplex PCR reads via MiXCR and lists one record per CDR3 protein. The sample consists of about 360,000 distinct CDR3 sequences, about 13% of them appearing once. CDR1 MNHNS and CDR2 SASEGT come from the germline V gene. Trimming stripped 4 bases from V and 2 bases from J, with 2 bases between. This CDR3 comprises 11 residues. The V and J genes are TRBV6-1 and TRBJ1-2; no definite D call. The specimen sequenced was blood. The TCR comes from a woman aged 18 to 35 with Graves' hyperthyroidism. CDR3 DNA: TGTGCCAGCAGTGCCAACTATGGCTACACCTTC. Its protein product is CASSANYGYTF.